Listed below are T cell receptor beta chains from one sample, sequenced in a study of blood T cells in healthy people across ages. TCRdb called the 5' RACE reads again in MiXCR, with one record for every CDR3 protein. The table has about 770,000 distinct CDR3 sequences, more than 40% seen once. Sequenced material: blood. The receptors originated from a man in his sixties in good health. Both conserved end residues are part of each CDR3. The order of the fields is CDR3 protein, CDR3 DNA, V gene, J gene, clone size, D gene. A D gene is named only where the DNA matches it firmly. Clone size is given for some rows only: seen once, a few or many times, or a class if the clone is expanded.

CDR3aa: CSARGGEGAKNIQYF; CDR3nt: TGCAGTGCTAGGGGGGGGGAGGGAGCCAAAAACATTCAGTACTTC; v_gene: TRBV20-1; j_gene: TRBJ2-4; abundance: -; d_gene: TRBD2
CDR3aa: CASRVRDGLAKNIQYF; CDR3nt: TGTGCCAGCAGAGTCCGGGACGGACTAGCCAAAAACATTCAGTACTTC; v_gene: TRBV28; j_gene: TRBJ2-4; abundance: -; d_gene: -
CDR3aa: CASSPSGGADEQYF; CDR3nt: TGTGCCAGCAGCCCGAGCGGGGGGGCTGACGAGCAGTACTTC; v_gene: TRBV9; j_gene: TRBJ2-7; abundance: -; d_gene: TRBD2
CDR3aa: CASSQAGVSNYGYTF; CDR3nt: TGTGCCAGCAGCCAAGCGGGAGTTTCTAACTATGGCTACACCTTC; v_gene: TRBV3-1; j_gene: TRBJ1-2; abundance: -; d_gene: -
CDR3aa: CATSTRQGSYEQYF; CDR3nt: TGTGCCACCAGCACGCGACAGGGGTCCTACGAGCAGTACTTC; v_gene: TRBV15; j_gene: TRBJ2-7; abundance: -; d_gene: TRBD1
CDR3aa: CASSLERGGPGELFF; CDR3nt: TGTGCCAGCAGCTTAGAGCGGGGGGGCCCCGGGGAGCTGTTTTTT; v_gene: TRBV7-8; j_gene: TRBJ2-2; abundance: -; d_gene: TRBD2
CDR3aa: CSVKGVGGRDTDTQYF; CDR3nt: TGCAGCGTCAAAGGGGTAGGGGGCAGGGACACAGATACGCAGTATTTT; v_gene: TRBV29-1; j_gene: TRBJ2-3; abundance: -; d_gene: TRBD1
CDR3aa: CASSPGSHTEAFF; CDR3nt: TGTGCCAGCAGCCCAGGGTCCCACACTGAAGCTTTCTTT; v_gene: TRBV7-6; j_gene: TRBJ1-1; abundance: -; d_gene: -
CDR3aa: CSARDARGSGGGDTQYF; CDR3nt: TGCAGTGCTAGAGATGCCCGGGGAAGCGGGGGAGGAGATACGCAGTATTTT; v_gene: TRBV20-1; j_gene: TRBJ2-3; abundance: few; d_gene: TRBD2
CDR3aa: CASSQLLQGSYNEQFF; CDR3nt: TGTGCCAGCAGCCAACTACTACAGGGCTCCTACAATGAGCAGTTCTTC; v_gene: TRBV14; j_gene: TRBJ2-1; abundance: -; d_gene: -
CDR3aa: CASRPGPRGGDTQYF; CDR3nt: TGTGCCAGCAGACCGGGCCCGCGGGGGGGAGATACGCAGTATTTT; v_gene: TRBV12-3/TRBV12-4; j_gene: TRBJ2-3; abundance: -; d_gene: TRBD2
CDR3aa: CASRQGTGDTQYF; CDR3nt: TGTGCCAGCCGACAGGGGACGGGGGATACGCAGTATTTT; v_gene: TRBV6-5; j_gene: TRBJ2-3; abundance: few; d_gene: TRBD1
CDR3aa: CSVASDVPYEQYF; CDR3nt: TGCAGCGTTGCCTCGGACGTTCCCTACGAGCAGTACTTC; v_gene: TRBV29-1; j_gene: TRBJ2-7; abundance: few; d_gene: -
CDR3aa: CASSLQGGYTEAFF; CDR3nt: TGTGCCAGCAGCTTACAGGGCGGGTACACTGAAGCTTTCTTT; v_gene: TRBV7-9; j_gene: TRBJ1-1; abundance: few; d_gene: -
CDR3aa: CSTGGLRETQYF; CDR3nt: TGCAGTACAGGGGGTTTGCGGGAGACCCAGTACTTC; v_gene: TRBV29-1; j_gene: TRBJ2-5; abundance: -; d_gene: TRBD1
CDR3aa: CSARGEQFF; CDR3nt: TGCAGTGCCCGGGGGGAGCAGTTCTTC; v_gene: TRBV20-1; j_gene: TRBJ2-1; abundance: few; d_gene: -
CDR3aa: CSVALTGVGEKLFF; CDR3nt: TGCAGCGTTGCGTTGACAGGGGTTGGGGAAAAACTGTTTTTT; v_gene: TRBV29-1; j_gene: TRBJ1-4; abundance: -; d_gene: TRBD1
CDR3aa: CAISARYEQYF; CDR3nt: TGTGCCATCAGTGCCCGCTATGAGCAGTACTTC; v_gene: TRBV10-3; j_gene: TRBJ2-5; abundance: -; d_gene: -
CDR3aa: CASKGNANYNSPLHF; CDR3nt: TGTGCCAGCAAAGGGAATGCCAACTATAATTCACCCCTCCACTTT; v_gene: TRBV6-2/TRBV6-3; j_gene: TRBJ1-6; abundance: few; d_gene: -
CDR3aa: CSVEGSSGRNNEQFF; CDR3nt: TGCAGCGTTGAAGGTTCTAGCGGGAGGAACAATGAGCAGTTCTTC; v_gene: TRBV29-1; j_gene: TRBJ2-1; abundance: -; d_gene: TRBD2
CDR3aa: CASSLGVVEPQHF; CDR3nt: TGTGCCAGCAGCTTAGGGGTGGTTGAGCCCCAGCATTTT; v_gene: TRBV7-8; j_gene: TRBJ1-5; abundance: -; d_gene: -
CDR3aa: CATERGEYYNEQFF; CDR3nt: TGTGCCACCGAGCGGGGGGAGTACTACAATGAGCAGTTCTTC; v_gene: TRBV10-3; j_gene: TRBJ2-1; abundance: -; d_gene: TRBD2
CDR3aa: CASSQTPGGGPFETQYF; CDR3nt: TGCGCCAGCAGCCAAACCCCGGGCGGGGGGCCGTTCGAGACCCAGTACTTC; v_gene: TRBV4-3; j_gene: TRBJ2-5; abundance: -; d_gene: TRBD2
CDR3aa: CASSAPLARGSDTQYF; CDR3nt: TGCGCCAGCAGCGCCCCGCTAGCGAGGGGGTCAGATACGCAGTATTTT; v_gene: TRBV5-1; j_gene: TRBJ2-3; abundance: -; d_gene: -
CDR3aa: CASSSGQAGNQPQHF; CDR3nt: TGTGCCAGCAGTAGCGGACAGGCGGGGAATCAGCCCCAGCATTTT; v_gene: TRBV6-6; j_gene: TRBJ1-5; abundance: -; d_gene: TRBD1
CDR3aa: CATSQGFTGELFF; CDR3nt: TGTGCCACGAGTCAGGGTTTCACCGGGGAGCTGTTTTTT; v_gene: TRBV24-1; j_gene: TRBJ2-2; abundance: few; d_gene: -
CDR3aa: CASSVWTNQPQHF; CDR3nt: TGTGCCAGCAGTGTTTGGACCAATCAGCCCCAGCATTTT; v_gene: TRBV12-3/TRBV12-4; j_gene: TRBJ1-5; abundance: -; d_gene: -
CDR3aa: CASSPLGNEQFF; CDR3nt: TGCGCCAGCAGCCCTTTGGGCAATGAGCAGTTCTTC; v_gene: TRBV4-1; j_gene: TRBJ2-1; abundance: many; d_gene: -
CDR3aa: CSVVESPYEQYF; CDR3nt: TGCAGCGTTGTAGAGTCCCCCTACGAGCAGTACTTC; v_gene: TRBV29-1; j_gene: TRBJ2-7; abundance: many; d_gene: -
CDR3aa: CASGFGRSYEQYF; CDR3nt: TGTGCCAGCGGGTTTGGGCGCTCCTACGAGCAGTACTTC; v_gene: TRBV27; j_gene: TRBJ2-7; abundance: few; d_gene: -
CDR3aa: CASSSSLRGGDSYEQYF; CDR3nt: TGTGCCAGCAGTTCATCCCTTCGCGGGGGGGACTCCTACGAGCAGTACTTC; v_gene: TRBV12-3/TRBV12-4; j_gene: TRBJ2-7; abundance: -; d_gene: TRBD2
CDR3aa: CASKELDRGSYEQYF; CDR3nt: TGTGCCAGCAAGGAATTGGACAGGGGTTCCTACGAGCAGTACTTC; v_gene: TRBV6-1; j_gene: TRBJ2-7; abundance: -; d_gene: TRBD1
CDR3aa: CASSPETDRFSEAFF; CDR3nt: TGCGCCAGCAGCCCAGAAACAGACAGGTTTTCTGAAGCTTTCTTT; v_gene: TRBV5-1; j_gene: TRBJ1-1; abundance: few; d_gene: -
CDR3aa: CSVASGGRNEQFF; CDR3nt: TGCAGCGTTGCTTCGGGGGGGCGCAATGAGCAGTTCTTC; v_gene: TRBV29-1; j_gene: TRBJ2-1; abundance: few; d_gene: TRBD2
CDR3aa: CSVLAGLHQETQYF; CDR3nt: TGCAGTGTCCTCGCGGGACTACACCAAGAGACCCAGTACTTC; v_gene: TRBV20-1; j_gene: TRBJ2-5; abundance: few; d_gene: TRBD2
CDR3aa: CASSLGGGSVQYF; CDR3nt: TGTGCTAGCAGTTTAGGGGGGGGTTCGGTACAGTACTTC; v_gene: TRBV12-3/TRBV12-4; j_gene: TRBJ2-4; abundance: -; d_gene: -
CDR3aa: CASSQVRAGTPGELFF; CDR3nt: TGTGCCAGCAGCCAAGTTCGAGCGGGGACCCCCGGGGAGCTGTTTTTT; v_gene: TRBV3-1; j_gene: TRBJ2-2; abundance: -; d_gene: TRBD2
CDR3aa: CASSRDRGWNEQFF; CDR3nt: TGTGCCAGCAGCCGGGACAGGGGCTGGAATGAGCAGTTCTTC; v_gene: TRBV9; j_gene: TRBJ2-1; abundance: few; d_gene: TRBD1
CDR3aa: CTSSQDQAGGREQFF; CDR3nt: TGTACCAGCAGCCAAGACCAAGCGGGGGGGCGGGAGCAGTTCTTC; v_gene: TRBV3-1; j_gene: TRBJ2-1; abundance: -; d_gene: TRBD2
CDR3aa: CASSFNRAQPQHF; CDR3nt: TGTGCCAGCAGCTTCAATCGGGCCCAGCCCCAGCATTTT; v_gene: TRBV7-2; j_gene: TRBJ1-5; abundance: -; d_gene: -
CDR3aa: CASSASGLNTEAFF; CDR3nt: TGTGCCAGCAGTGCATCGGGGCTAAACACTGAAGCTTTCTTT; v_gene: TRBV2; j_gene: TRBJ1-1; abundance: -; d_gene: -
CDR3aa: CASSLNRAGELFF; CDR3nt: TGTGCCAGCAGTCTCAATCGGGCTGGGGAGCTGTTTTTT; v_gene: TRBV12-3/TRBV12-4; j_gene: TRBJ2-2; abundance: -; d_gene: -
CDR3aa: CASSVGQSRYVQYF; CDR3nt: TGCGCCAGCAGCGTGGGGCAGTCCCGCTACGTGCAGTACTTC; v_gene: TRBV5-1; j_gene: TRBJ2-7; abundance: -; d_gene: -
CDR3aa: CASSEARRSGGAPEQFF; CDR3nt: TGTGCCAGCAGTGAAGCTAGAAGAAGCGGGGGGGCGCCTGAGCAGTTCTTC; v_gene: TRBV2; j_gene: TRBJ2-1; abundance: -; d_gene: TRBD2
CDR3aa: CACQEDYEQYF; CDR3nt: TGTGCCTGCCAGGAGGATTACGAGCAGTACTTC; v_gene: TRBV30; j_gene: TRBJ2-7; abundance: -; d_gene: -
CDR3aa: CASSPRPTGLKAEQFF; CDR3nt: TGTGCCAGCAGCCCCCGCCCGACAGGGCTAAAGGCTGAGCAGTTCTTC; v_gene: TRBV7-9; j_gene: TRBJ2-1; abundance: -; d_gene: TRBD1
CDR3aa: CSVEEGLGRAETQYF; CDR3nt: TGCAGCGTTGAGGAAGGACTTGGTCGGGCGGAGACCCAGTACTTC; v_gene: TRBV29-1; j_gene: TRBJ2-5; abundance: many; d_gene: -
CDR3aa: CASTRNNEQFF; CDR3nt: TGTGCCAGCACGAGGAACAATGAGCAGTTCTTC; v_gene: TRBV5-6; j_gene: TRBJ2-1; abundance: many; d_gene: -
CDR3aa: CASRLLGAHEQYF; CDR3nt: TGTGCCAGCAGGCTCCTCGGGGCCCACGAGCAGTACTTC; v_gene: TRBV7-2; j_gene: TRBJ2-7; abundance: -; d_gene: -